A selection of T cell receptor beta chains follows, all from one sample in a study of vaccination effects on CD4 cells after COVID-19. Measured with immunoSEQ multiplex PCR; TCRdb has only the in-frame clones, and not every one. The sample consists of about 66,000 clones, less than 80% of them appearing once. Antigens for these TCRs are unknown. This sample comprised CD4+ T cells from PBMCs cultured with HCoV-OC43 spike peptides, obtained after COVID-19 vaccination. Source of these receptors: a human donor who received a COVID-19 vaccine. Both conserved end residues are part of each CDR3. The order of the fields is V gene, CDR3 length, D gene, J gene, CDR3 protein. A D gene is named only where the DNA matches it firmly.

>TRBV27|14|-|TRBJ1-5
CASSFTGTGQPQHF
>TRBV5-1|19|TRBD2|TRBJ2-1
CASSRRSGTSGGAYNEQFF
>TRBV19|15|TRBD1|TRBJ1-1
CASSPRQGGNTEAFF
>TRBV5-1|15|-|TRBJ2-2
CASSLNSGNTGELFF
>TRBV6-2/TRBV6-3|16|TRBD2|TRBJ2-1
CASSSGSGSSYNEQFF
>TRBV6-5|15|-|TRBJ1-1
CASSSLRTVNTEAFF
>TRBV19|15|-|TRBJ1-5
CASSAGQPSNQPQHF
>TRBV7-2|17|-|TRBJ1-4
CASSTRPKLGANEKLFF
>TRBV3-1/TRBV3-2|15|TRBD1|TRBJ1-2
CASSQVKGGVYGYTF
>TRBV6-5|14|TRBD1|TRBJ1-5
CASSPDRSNQPQHF
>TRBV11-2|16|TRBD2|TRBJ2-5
CASSLLTGGNGETQYF
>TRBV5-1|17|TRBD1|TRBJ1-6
CASSYYGTGGQNSPLHF
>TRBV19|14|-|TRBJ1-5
CASSTHNSNQPQHF
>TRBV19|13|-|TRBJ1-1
CASSGRVETEAFF
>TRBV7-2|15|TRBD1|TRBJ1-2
CASSLVSTGGTGYTF
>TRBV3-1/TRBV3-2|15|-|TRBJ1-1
CASSRRVMAAAEAFF
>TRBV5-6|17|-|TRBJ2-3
CASSPNVAAASTDTQYF
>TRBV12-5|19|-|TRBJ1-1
CASGLVRDGSNRLNTEAFF
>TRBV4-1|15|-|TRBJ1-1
CASSQPTVGRTEAFF
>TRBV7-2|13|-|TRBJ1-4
CASSLEPLEKLFF
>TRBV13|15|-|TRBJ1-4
CASSKKLGGGEKLFF
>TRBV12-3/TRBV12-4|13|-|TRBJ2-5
CASSWTAQETQYF
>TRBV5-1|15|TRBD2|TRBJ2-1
CASSLAPGGNNEQFF
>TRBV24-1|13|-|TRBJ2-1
CATRDSSYNEQFF
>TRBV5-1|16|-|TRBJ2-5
CASSLETGQGGETQYF
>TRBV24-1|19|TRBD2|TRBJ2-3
CATSDPGLAGDLPTDTQYF
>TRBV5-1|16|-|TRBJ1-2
CASSLDQRPTNYGYTF
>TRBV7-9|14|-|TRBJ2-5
CASITIGDQETQYF
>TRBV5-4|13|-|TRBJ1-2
CASSFRGNYGYTF
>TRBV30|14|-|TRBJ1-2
CAWSVSGINYGYTF
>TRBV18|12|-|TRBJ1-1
CASSPVKSDAFF
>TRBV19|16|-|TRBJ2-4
CASSIGGRVGKNIQYF
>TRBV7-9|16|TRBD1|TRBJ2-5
CASSLTTGTGQETQYF
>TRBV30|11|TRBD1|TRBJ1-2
CAWGTGYGYTF
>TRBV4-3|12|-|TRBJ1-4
CASSQEKEKLFF
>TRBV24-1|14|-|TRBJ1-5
CATSDPTEDQPQHF
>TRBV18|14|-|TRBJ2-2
CASSPRPGTGELFF
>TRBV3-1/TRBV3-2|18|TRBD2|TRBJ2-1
CASSQEGLAGGLTNEQFF
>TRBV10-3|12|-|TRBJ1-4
CAISGTDEKLFF
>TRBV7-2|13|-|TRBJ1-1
CASSLQRNTEAFF
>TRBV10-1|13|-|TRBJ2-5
CASSRGAGETQYF
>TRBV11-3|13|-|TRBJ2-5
CASSLVLGETQYF
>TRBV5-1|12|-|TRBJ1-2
CASSLEQNGYTF
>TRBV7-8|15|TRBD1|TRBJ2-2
CASSSRNRGTGELFF
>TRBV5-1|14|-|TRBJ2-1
CASTTTWGYNEQFF
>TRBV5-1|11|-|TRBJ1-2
CASSDNYGYTF
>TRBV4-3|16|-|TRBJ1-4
CASSRQRSSGGEKLFF
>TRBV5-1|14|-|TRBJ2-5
CASSTDSVQETQYF
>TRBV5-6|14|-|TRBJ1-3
CASRNSGWGNTIYF
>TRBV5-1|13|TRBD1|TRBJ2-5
CATAGGIGETQYF
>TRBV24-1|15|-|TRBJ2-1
CATSDFGGSYNEQFF
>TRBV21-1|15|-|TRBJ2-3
CASSKVERGTDTQYF
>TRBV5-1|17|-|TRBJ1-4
CASSLGDGGATNEKLFF